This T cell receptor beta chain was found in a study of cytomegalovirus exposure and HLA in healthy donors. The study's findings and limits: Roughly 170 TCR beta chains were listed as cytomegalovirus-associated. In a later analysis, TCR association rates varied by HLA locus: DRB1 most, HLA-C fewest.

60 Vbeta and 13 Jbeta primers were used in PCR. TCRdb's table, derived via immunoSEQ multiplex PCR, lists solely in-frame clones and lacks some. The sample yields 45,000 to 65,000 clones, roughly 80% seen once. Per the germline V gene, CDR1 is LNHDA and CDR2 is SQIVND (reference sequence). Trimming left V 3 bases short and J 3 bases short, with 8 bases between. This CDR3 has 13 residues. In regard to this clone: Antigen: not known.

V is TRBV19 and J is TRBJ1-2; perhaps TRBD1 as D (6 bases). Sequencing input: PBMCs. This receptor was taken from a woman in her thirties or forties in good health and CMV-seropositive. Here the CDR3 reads CASSMKGDYGYTF. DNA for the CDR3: TGTGCCAGTAGTATGAAGGGGGACTATGGCTACACCTTC.